This T cell receptor (beta chain) was sequenced for a study of blood T cell repertoires in COVID-19. Across the study: Samples taken during acute and convalescent COVID-19 were collected in the United States, Italy and Spain. PBMCs, B-cell-depleted T cells, or T cells provided the cDNA or gDNA that made up the material.

This CDR3 is built from 17 residues. Trimming left V 4 bases short and J 2 bases short, with 18 bases between. Germline CDR1 reads SGHDN; CDR2 reads FVKESK. Study processing details: Reference gene primer amplification gave estimated nucleated cell counts. Sequencing was performed with immunoSEQ multiplex PCR; in TCRdb, only in-frame clones are kept and a portion is missing. V, J and clone size were drawn from that table, and D and trimming were deduced from the DNA. The sample includes roughly 430,000 clones, roughly 90% of them seen just once. This clone has only a few counts. Across under 25 US areas, participants ranged in age from roughly 18 to 95 years.

The V and J genes are TRBV14 and TRBJ2-4; possible D gene TRBD1, 6 bases. This clonotype originated in a woman aged 40 to 50 with acute COVID-19. Sequencing was carried out using PBMCs or T cells enriched from blood (not recorded which). CDR3 region: CASSPRTATLTKNIQYF. The DNA for the CDR3 is TGTGCCAGCAGCCCACGGACAGCGACTTTGACCAAAAACATTCAGTACTTC.